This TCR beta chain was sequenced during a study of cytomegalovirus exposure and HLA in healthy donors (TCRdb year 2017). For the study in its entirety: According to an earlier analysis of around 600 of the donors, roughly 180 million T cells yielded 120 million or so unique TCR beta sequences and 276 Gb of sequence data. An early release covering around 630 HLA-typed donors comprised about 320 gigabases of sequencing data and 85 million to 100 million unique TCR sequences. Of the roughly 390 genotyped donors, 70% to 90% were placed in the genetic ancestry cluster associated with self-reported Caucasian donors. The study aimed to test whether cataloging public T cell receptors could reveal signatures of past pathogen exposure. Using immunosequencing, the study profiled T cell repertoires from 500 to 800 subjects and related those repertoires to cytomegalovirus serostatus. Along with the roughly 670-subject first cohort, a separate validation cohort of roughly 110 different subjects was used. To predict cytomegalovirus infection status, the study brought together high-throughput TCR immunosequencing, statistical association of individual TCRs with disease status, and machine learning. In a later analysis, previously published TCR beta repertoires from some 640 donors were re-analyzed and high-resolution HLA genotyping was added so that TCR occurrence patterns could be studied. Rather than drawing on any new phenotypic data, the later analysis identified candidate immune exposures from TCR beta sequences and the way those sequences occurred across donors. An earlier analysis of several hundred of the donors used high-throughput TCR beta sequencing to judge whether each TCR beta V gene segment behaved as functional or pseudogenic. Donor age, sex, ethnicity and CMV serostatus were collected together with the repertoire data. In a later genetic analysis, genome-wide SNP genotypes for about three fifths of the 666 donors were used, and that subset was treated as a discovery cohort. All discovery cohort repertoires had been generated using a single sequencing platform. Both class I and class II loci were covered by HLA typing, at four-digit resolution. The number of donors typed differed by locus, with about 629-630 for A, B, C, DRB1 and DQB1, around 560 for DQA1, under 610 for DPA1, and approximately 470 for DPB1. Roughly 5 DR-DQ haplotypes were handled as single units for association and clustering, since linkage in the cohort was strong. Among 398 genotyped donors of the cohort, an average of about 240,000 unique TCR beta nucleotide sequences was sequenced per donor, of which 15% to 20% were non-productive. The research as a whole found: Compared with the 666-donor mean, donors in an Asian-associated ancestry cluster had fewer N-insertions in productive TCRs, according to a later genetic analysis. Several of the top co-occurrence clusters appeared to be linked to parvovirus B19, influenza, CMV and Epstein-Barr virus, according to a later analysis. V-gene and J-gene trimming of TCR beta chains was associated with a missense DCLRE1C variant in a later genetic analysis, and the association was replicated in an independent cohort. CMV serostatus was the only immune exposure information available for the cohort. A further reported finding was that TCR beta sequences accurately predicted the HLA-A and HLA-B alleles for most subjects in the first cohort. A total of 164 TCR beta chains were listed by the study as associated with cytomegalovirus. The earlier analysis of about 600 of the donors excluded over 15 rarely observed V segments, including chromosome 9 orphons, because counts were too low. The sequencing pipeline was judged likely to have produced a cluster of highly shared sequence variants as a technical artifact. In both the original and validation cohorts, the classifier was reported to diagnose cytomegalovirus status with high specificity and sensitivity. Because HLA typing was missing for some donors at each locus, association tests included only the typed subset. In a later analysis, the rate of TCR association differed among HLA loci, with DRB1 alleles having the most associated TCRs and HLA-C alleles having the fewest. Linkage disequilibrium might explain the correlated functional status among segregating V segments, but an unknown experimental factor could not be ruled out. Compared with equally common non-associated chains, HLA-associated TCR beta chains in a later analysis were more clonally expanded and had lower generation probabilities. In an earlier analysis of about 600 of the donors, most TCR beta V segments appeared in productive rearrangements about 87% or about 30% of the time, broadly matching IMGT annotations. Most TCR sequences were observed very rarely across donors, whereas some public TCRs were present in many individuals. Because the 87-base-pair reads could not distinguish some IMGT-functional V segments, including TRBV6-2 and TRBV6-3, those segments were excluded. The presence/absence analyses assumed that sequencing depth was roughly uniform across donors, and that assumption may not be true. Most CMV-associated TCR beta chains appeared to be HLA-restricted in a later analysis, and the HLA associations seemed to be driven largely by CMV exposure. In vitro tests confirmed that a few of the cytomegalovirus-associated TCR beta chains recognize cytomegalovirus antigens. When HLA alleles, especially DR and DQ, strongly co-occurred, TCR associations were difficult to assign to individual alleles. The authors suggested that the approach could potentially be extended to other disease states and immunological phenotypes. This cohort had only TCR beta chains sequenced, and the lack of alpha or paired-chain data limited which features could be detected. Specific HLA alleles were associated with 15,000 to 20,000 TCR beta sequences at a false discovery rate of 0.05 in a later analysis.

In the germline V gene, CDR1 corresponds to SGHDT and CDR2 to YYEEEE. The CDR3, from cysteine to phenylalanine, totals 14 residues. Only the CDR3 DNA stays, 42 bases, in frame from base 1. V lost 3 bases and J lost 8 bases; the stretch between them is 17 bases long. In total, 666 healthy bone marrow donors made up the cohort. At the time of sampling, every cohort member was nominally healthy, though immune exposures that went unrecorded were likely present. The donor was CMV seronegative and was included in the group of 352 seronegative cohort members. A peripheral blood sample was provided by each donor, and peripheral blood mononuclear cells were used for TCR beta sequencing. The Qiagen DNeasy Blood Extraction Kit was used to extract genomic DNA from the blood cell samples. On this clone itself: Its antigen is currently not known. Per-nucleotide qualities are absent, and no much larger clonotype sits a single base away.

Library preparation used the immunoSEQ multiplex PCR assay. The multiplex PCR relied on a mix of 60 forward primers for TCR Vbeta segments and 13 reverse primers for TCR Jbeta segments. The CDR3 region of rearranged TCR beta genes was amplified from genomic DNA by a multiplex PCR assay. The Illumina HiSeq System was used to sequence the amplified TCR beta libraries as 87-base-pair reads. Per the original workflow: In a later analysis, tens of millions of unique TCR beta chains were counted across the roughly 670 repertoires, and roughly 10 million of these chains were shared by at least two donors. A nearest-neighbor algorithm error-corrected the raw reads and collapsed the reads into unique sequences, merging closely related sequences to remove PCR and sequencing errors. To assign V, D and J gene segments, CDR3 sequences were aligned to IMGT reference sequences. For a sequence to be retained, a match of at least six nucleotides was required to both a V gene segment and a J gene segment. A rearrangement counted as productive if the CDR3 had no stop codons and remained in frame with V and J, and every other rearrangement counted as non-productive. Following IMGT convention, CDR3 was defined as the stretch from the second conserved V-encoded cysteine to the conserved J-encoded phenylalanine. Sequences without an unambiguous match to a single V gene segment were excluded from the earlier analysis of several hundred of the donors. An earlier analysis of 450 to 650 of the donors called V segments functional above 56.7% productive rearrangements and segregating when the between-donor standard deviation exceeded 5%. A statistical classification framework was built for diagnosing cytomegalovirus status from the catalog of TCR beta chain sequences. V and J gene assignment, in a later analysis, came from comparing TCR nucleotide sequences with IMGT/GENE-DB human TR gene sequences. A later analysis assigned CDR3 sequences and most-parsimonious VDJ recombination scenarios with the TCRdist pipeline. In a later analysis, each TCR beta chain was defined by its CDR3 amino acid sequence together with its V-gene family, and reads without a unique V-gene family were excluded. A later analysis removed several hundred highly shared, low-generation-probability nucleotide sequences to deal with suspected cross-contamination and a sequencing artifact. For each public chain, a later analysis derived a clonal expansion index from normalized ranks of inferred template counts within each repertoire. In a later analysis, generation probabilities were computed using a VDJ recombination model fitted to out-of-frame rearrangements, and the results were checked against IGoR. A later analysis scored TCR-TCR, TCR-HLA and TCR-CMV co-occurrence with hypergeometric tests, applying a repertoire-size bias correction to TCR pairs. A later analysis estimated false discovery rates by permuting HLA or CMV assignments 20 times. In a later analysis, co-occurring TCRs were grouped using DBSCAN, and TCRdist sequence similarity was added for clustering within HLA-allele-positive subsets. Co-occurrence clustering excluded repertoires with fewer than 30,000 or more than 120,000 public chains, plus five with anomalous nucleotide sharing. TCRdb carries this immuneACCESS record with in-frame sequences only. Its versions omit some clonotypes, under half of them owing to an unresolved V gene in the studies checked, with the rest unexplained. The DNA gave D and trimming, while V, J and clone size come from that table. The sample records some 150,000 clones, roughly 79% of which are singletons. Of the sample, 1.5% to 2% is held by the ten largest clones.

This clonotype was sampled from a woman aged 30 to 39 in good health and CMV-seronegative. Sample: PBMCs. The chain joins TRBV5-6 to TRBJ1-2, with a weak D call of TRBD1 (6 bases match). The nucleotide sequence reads TGTGCCAGCAGCTCGACAGGCCCAGGCCGCGGCTACACCTTC. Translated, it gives CASSSTGPGRGYTF. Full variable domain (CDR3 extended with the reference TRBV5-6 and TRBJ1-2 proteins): DAGVTQSPTHLIKTRGQQVTLRCSPKSGHDTVSWYQQALGQGPQFIFQYYEEEERQRGNFPDRFSGHQFPNYSSELNVNALLLGDSALYLCASSSTGPGRGYTFGSGTRLTVV.